This record covers a single TCR beta chain. The germline CDR1 and CDR2 sequences are LGHDT and YNNKEL (reference sequence). The CDR3 contains 16 residues. Losses at the gene ends were 1 base for V and 4 bases for J; bases not matched to a gene: 4. These data originate in a study of blood T cell repertoires in COVID-19. Study-level information: COVID-19 samples from acute and convalescent phases originated in the United States, Italy and Spain. PBMCs, B-cell-depleted T cells, or T cells provided the cDNA or gDNA that made up the material.

Enrolled during active infection, Seattle patients were then followed longitudinally. Per the original methods: Counts of nucleated cells, estimated from reference gene primer amplification, were obtained. Only in-frame clones appear in the TCRdb table, and some are missing; sequencing was by immunoSEQ multiplex PCR. V, J and clone size reflect that table, while D and trimming were determined from the DNA. Among 150,000 or so clones listed, roughly 82% were seen once. This sequence was found in a woman between 40 and 50 years old with COVID-19, enrolled during active disease. Sample: peripheral blood. The chain employs TRBV3-1 (or the pseudogene TRBV3-2) and TRBJ2-1; 10 nucleotides align to TRBD2. The CDR3 reads CASSQGSGGRYNEQFF. The CDR3 region has the DNA TGTGCCAGCAGCCAAGGTAGCGGGGGGCGTTACAATGAGCAGTTCTTC.